This TCR beta chain is from a study of chemoradiotherapy in HPV16-positive cancers. Findings and limits, study-wide: Non-HPV-specific T cells did not expand in tumors during treatment, whereas candidate HPV-specific clones and E7-related motifs did. HPV-specific T cells were functionally defined from only two HPV16-positive patients.

Method: immunoSEQ multiplex PCR; TCRdb's copy keeps in-frame clones and lacks some. The table records roughly 15,000 clones, 60% to 75% of them present only once. As to this clone: The antigen is unknown.

The CDR3 is made up of 14 amino acids. Trimming pared 6 bases from V and 7 bases from J, leaving 18 bases between. Germline-derived CDR1 and CDR2 are MNHNY and SVGAGI (reference sequence). The clonotype originates from a human donor with HPV-associated anogenital cancer. The chain has TRBV6-6 and TRBJ1-1, with D possibly being TRBD1 (6 bases). This specimen was taken from a patient who underwent chemoradiotherapy. CDR3 DNA sequence: TGTGCCAGCAGGCAGCCTACCGGGGGGCTTGAAGCTTTCTTT. Translated: CASRQPTGGLEAFF.